This T cell receptor beta chain was sequenced for a study of shared clonotypes between healthy human individuals. This clone was found a few times. V shed 1 base and J shed 0 bases, with 7 bases lying between them. This CDR3 spans 14 amino acids. Looked up from germline, CDR1 is SGHVS and CDR2 is FNYEAQ. Repertoires were generated with immunoSEQ multiplex PCR, while TCRdb's copy carries only in-frame clones and drops some. The table has some 1,400,000 clones, roughly 96% seen once. The sample was naive CD4+ T cells sorted from blood. The subset was: CD45RA+ positively selected. The chain is built from TRBV7-6 and TRBJ2-7, with D unclear. The receptor comes from a man in his thirties or forties in good health. Written as DNA, the CDR3 is TGTGCCAGCAGCTTAGTGGCCAACTCCTACGAGCAGTACTTC. It specifies CASSLVANSYEQYF.